These 14 T cell receptor beta chains came from one sample sequenced in a study of cytomegalovirus exposure and HLA in healthy donors (dated by TCRdb to between 2016 and 2019). The method behind the library was the immunoSEQ multiplex PCR assay. For the multiplex PCR, a mixture combining 60 forward primers for TCR Vbeta segments and 13 reverse primers for TCR Jbeta segments was used. Here the immuneACCESS table is served through TCRdb, limited to in-frame sequences with V and J called. Missing clones are a known gap in these copies; in checked studies unresolved V genes cover under half, and the rest lacks a known reason. In this sample the table shows under 200,000 clones, roughly 88% of which occur a single time. Approximately 9.4% of the sample is held by the ten biggest clonotypes. The specimen sequenced was PBMCs. These receptors came from a man younger than 30 in good health and CMV-seropositive.

The rearrangement links TRBV5-1 to TRBJ1-1; 7 nucleotides match TRBD1. The CDR3 is 15 amino acids. CDR1 is SGHRS, CDR2 YFSETQ, per germline. With 6 bases clipped from V and 4 bases from J, the junction kept 12 bases outside the gene matches. The DNA for the CDR3 is TGCGCCAGCACCCCGACAGGGCAAGCGGGCACTGAAGCTTTCTTT. Translated, it gives CASTPTGQAGTEAFF.

This sequence joins TRBV7-9 and TRBJ2-7; D is uncertain. The CDR3 runs to 13 residues. Per germline, CDR1 SEHNR and CDR2 FQNEAQ (reference sequence). The ends were cut back, 4 bases at V and 3 bases at J, with 10 bases in the middle. Here the CDR3 DNA reads TGTGCCAGCAGCTCCCCTATAAACTACGAGCAGTACTTC. This sequence encodes CASSSPINYEQYF.

The rearrangement uses TRBV7-9 and TRBJ1-2, with 8 bases identical to TRBD1. This CDR3 has 14 amino acids. Germline CDR1 SEHNR, CDR2 FQNEAQ (reference sequence). Trimming at V came to 6 bases and at J to 3 bases, leaving 6 bases not matched to a gene. The CDR3: CASSLPGGYYGYTF. The CDR3 nucleotides are TGTGCCAGCAGTCTCCCAGGGGGCTACTATGGCTACACCTTC.

This chain joins TRBV11-2 and TRBJ2-7; 8 positions agree with TRBD1. J was trimmed by 6 bases and V by 5 bases; bases with no gene match: 12. CDR1 is SGHAT and CDR2 is FQNNGV in the germline V gene. The length of the CDR3 is 15 residues. CDR3 amino acids: CASSRTGRVGSEQYF. The DNA of the CDR3 is TGTGCCAGCAGCCGGACAGGGAGAGTCGGTAGCGAGCAGTACTTC.

The J gene is TRBJ2-2, the V gene TRBV7-6; 16 bases fit TRBD2. The V segment lost 5 bases and the J segment 4 bases; nucleotides outside the gene matches: 16. In germline, CDR1 is SGHVS, CDR2 FNYEAQ. This CDR3 has 21 amino acids. CDR3 protein: CASSPQLPGLAGGPRTGELFF. CDR3 coding DNA: TGTGCCAGCAGCCCCCAACTACCGGGACTAGCGGGGGGGCCGCGCACCGGGGAGCTGTTTTTT.

The chain uses TRBV19 and TRBJ1-3; TRBD1 is a possible D gene (5 bases). CDR3 length equals 15 residues. V gave up 5 bases and J gave up 5 bases, with 16 bases separating them. CDR1 is LNHDA and CDR2 is SQIVND in the germline V gene (reference sequence). This chain's CDR3 is CASSFPQGVRNTIYF. CDR3 bases: TGTGCCAGTAGTTTCCCCCAGGGTGTAAGAAACACCATATATTTT.

The chain joins TRBV29-1 to TRBJ1-2; D not certain. Trimming removed 6 bases at V and 8 bases at J, with 16 bases between. The CDR3 consists of 12 residues. Germline V gives CDR1 SQVTM, CDR2 ANQGSEA. CDR3 in amino acids: CSVAVARLGYTF. The CDR3 DNA reads as TGCAGCGTCGCTGTGGCCCGATTGGGCTACACCTTC.

V and J are TRBV10-1 and TRBJ2-7, with TRBD2 identical over 10 bases. With V trimmed by 6 bases and J by 1 base, 6 bases remained unmatched. Germline values: CDR1 WNHNN, CDR2 SYGVQD (reference sequence). This CDR3 region has 15 residues. The CDR3 region has the DNA TGCGCCAGCAGCCCAGCTAGCGGGGGTTCCTACGAGCAGTACTTC. This codes for CASSPASGGSYEQYF.

V and J are TRBV7-8 and TRBJ1-2; the match to TRBD1 covers 8 bases. Trimming took 5 bases from V and 7 from J; bases not matched to a gene: 6. Germline V lookup: CDR1 SGHVS, CDR2 FQNEAQ. The CDR3 is 13 amino acids. The CDR3 sequence: CASSPDRGFGYTF. CDR3 bases: TGTGCCAGCAGCCCTGACAGGGGTTTTGGCTACACCTTC.

The chain recombines TRBV9 with TRBJ2-1; 10 bases align to TRBD1. The junction had 8 bases not matched to a gene; V was cut back by 3 bases and J by 2 bases. The germline gives CDR1 SGDLS, CDR2 YYNGEE. This CDR3 is 17 amino acids long. CDR3 DNA sequence: TGTGCCAGCAGCGGGACAGGGGGGACCCTGACCTACAATGAGCAGTTCTTC. Its translation: CASSGTGGTLTYNEQFF.

This clone has more than one count but fewer than ten. J is TRBJ2-1 and V is TRBV5-8; the match to TRBD1 covers 10 bases. Trimming took 5 bases from V and 0 from J; bases not matched to a gene: 5. The germline V gene encodes CDR1 SGHTS and CDR2 YDEGEE. The CDR3 sequence is 16 residues long. The chain's CDR3 is CASRPRTGGSYNEQFF. The CDR3 DNA reads as TGTGCCAGCAGGCCAAGGACAGGGGGCTCCTACAATGAGCAGTTCTTC. The full variable domain, completed using reference TRBV5-8 and TRBJ2-1, is EAGVTQSPTHLIKTRGQQATLRCSPISGHTSVYWYQQALGLGLQFLLWYDEGEERNRGNFPPRFSGRQFPNYSSELNVNALELEDSALYLCASRPRTGGSYNEQFFGPGTRLTVL.

This clone was observed a single time. DNA for the CDR3: TGTGCCAGCAGCTCATGGGTCCCCCGCGGACAGAGAAGCAATCAGCCCCAGCATTTT. This encodes CASSSWVPRGQRSNQPQHF. This chain links TRBV7-8 with TRBJ1-5, with a possible D match to TRBD1 (6 bases). The CDR3 spans 19 residues. Trimming took off 4 bases at V and 1 base at J, with 23 bases between the two ends. The germline V gene encodes CDR1 SGHVS and CDR2 FQNEAQ.

The chain employs TRBV6-5 and TRBJ1-5; possibly TRBD1 for D (5 bases). CDR1 and CDR2 from the germline V gene are MNHEY and SVGAGI. The V end was cut by 2 bases, the J end by 9 bases, with 17 bases between. The CDR3 is 15 amino acids. The chain's CDR3 is CASSYVTDPRRPQHF. CDR3 DNA sequence: TGTGCCAGCAGTTACGTGACAGACCCCCGGAGGCCCCAGCATTTT.

This chain connects TRBV5-1 to TRBJ2-1; 9 bases map to TRBD2. CDR3 length: 15 residues. V shed 0 bases and J 7 bases; nucleotides not matched to a gene: 5. CDR1 SGHRS and CDR2 YFSETQ come from the germline V gene. The CDR3 coding sequence is TGCGCCAGCAGCTTGGCGGCTAGCGGGGCAAATGAGCAGTTCTTC. Translating it yields CASSLAASGANEQFF. The whole variable domain, remainder taken from reference TRBV5-1 and TRBJ2-1, is KAGVTQTPRYLIKTRGQQVTLSCSPISGHRSVSWYQQTPGQGLQFLFEYFSETQRNKGNFPGRFSGRQFSNSRSEMNVSTLELGDSALYLCASSLAASGANEQFFGPGTRLTVL.